Detailed here is one TCR beta chain. The data derive from a study of blood T cell repertoires in COVID-19. Clones were read by immunoSEQ multiplex PCR, and TCRdb kept only the in-frame ones, dropping some. This repertoire shows approximately 250,000 clones, about 87% found once; its top ten account for over 1%. Germline assignment: CDR1 LNHDA and CDR2 SQIVND (reference sequence). This CDR3 has 14 amino acids. V was cut by 7 bases and J by 2 bases, with 12 bases left in between. The sequencing sample was made of PBMCs or T cells enriched from blood (not recorded which). The sequence came from a woman in her forties with acute COVID-19. V gene TRBV19 combines with J gene TRBJ2-4; D is possibly TRBD2 (5 bases). DNA for the CDR3: TGTGCCAGTAACCGGGATGCGACCAAAAACATTCAGTACTTC. Residues: CASNRDATKNIQYF.